The next 16 T cell receptor beta chains were all read from a single sample in a study of T cell responses to AZD1222 COVID-19 vaccine. Sequencing was performed with immunoSEQ multiplex PCR; in TCRdb, only in-frame clones are kept and a portion is missing. In the table there are some 150,000 clones, 88% of which are singletons. The sequencing here drew on peripheral blood, taken 28 days after the second dose of the MenACWY control vaccine. These receptors came from an adult who received the MenACWY meningococcal vaccine as a control.

In the case of this clone: A junction boundary mismatches the germline segment, possibly from a read error. The chain has TRBV7-2 and TRBJ1-2; D call uncertain. The germline V gene has CDR1 SGHTA and CDR2 FQGNSA. CDR3 length equals 11 residues. This CDR3 is CASSLVVKVAF. The CDR3 bases are TGTGCCAGCAGCTTAGTAGTAAAGGTGGCCTTC.

V usage is TRBV4-1 and J usage is TRBJ2-1, with 8 bases identical to TRBD2. This CDR3 spans 13 amino acids. The V and J ends lost 3 bases and 6 bases, in that order; junction bases with no gene match: 1. The germline CDR1 and CDR2 sequences are MGHRA and YSYEKL. The CDR3 loop is CASSQLAGNEQFF. Here the CDR3 DNA reads TGCGCCAGCAGCCAGCTAGCGGGCAATGAGCAGTTCTTC.

The chain recombines TRBV25-1 with TRBJ2-7, with D unclear. There are 10 residues in the CDR3. V was shortened by 7 bases and J by 3 bases, with 4 bases between the two germline ends. The germline gives CDR1 MGHDK, CDR2 SYGVNS. As DNA, the CDR3 is TGTGCCAGCATGCGCTACGAGCAGTACTTC. Translated: CASMRYEQYF.

This clone was observed a single time. The chain is built from TRBV19 and TRBJ2-7; the D gene could be TRBD1 or TRBD2 (5 bases each). Per germline, CDR1 LNHDA and CDR2 SQIVND (reference sequence). This CDR3 is 16 amino acids long. V lost 5 bases and J lost 0, with 17 bases in between. CDR3 coding DNA: TGTGCCAGTAGTCCCGGCCGGGGCGAAAGCTCCTACGAGCAGTACTTC. This sequence encodes CASSPGRGESSYEQYF.

The chain combines TRBV11-1 with TRBJ1-2, with a possible D match to TRBD1 (5 bases). CDR1 is SGHAT and CDR2 is FQDESV in the germline V gene (reference sequence). V was cut by 2 bases and J by 2 bases, with 6 bases left in between. The CDR3 extends over 13 amino acids. CDR3: CASSLRQNYGYTF. Here the CDR3 DNA reads TGTGCCAGCAGCTTAAGACAGAACTATGGCTACACCTTC.

This chain links TRBV6-5 with TRBJ1-6; no reliable D call. CDR1 MNHEY and CDR2 SVGAGI come from the germline V gene. The CDR3 consists of 13 residues. Trimming shortened V by 6 bases and J by 6 bases, and 9 bases separated the two germline ends. This chain's CDR3 is CASSGDSNSPLHF. In DNA, the CDR3 is TGTGCCAGCAGCGGGGATTCTAATTCACCCCTCCACTTT.

V gene TRBV15 combines with J gene TRBJ1-4, with a tentative D call TRBD1 (5 bases). This CDR3 has 15 residues. V lost 2 bases to trimming and J lost 8 bases, with 15 bases between them. Germline CDR1 and CDR2: LNHNV and YYDKDF (reference sequence). DNA for the CDR3: TGTGCCACCAGCAGATCAGGGACGGTCGTCGAAAAACTGTTTTTT. Its translation: CATSRSGTVVEKLFF.

The chain recombines TRBV4-3 with TRBJ2-1; 8 bases line up with TRBD2. CDR1 LGHNA and CDR2 YSLEER come from the germline V gene. CDR3 length equals 18 residues. J lost 5 bases, V lost 1 base, and 13 bases had no gene match. CDR3 loop: CASSQGLLRGGGHNEQFF. The CDR3 region has the DNA TGCGCCAGCAGCCAAGGCCTCCTACGGGGGGGTGGTCACAATGAGCAGTTCTTC.

This chain uses TRBV5-1 with TRBJ2-3; TRBD1 matches 7 bases. Germline V CDR1 and CDR2: SGHRS, YFSETQ. The CDR3 extends over 13 amino acids. Losses at the gene ends were 4 bases for V and 7 bases for J; bases not matched to a gene: 6. CDR3 in DNA: TGCGCCAGCAGCCTGAACAGGGGAAATACGCAGTATTTT. Its translation is CASSLNRGNTQYF.

The V and J genes are TRBV7-9 and TRBJ1-4; 10 bases match TRBD1. The CDR3 covers 17 residues. Looked up from germline, CDR1 is SEHNR and CDR2 is FQNEAQ (reference sequence). The ends lost 2 bases at V and 8 bases at J; junction bases unmatched: 11. CDR3 loop: CASSLRGKGTGDEKLFF. CDR3 in DNA: TGTGCCAGCAGCTTAAGAGGTAAGGGGACAGGGGACGAAAAACTGTTTTTT.

V usage is TRBV7-3 and J usage is TRBJ2-5; no clear D gene. This CDR3 spans 13 amino acids. The V end was cut by 2 bases, the J end by 4 bases, with 8 bases between. Germline V gene data show CDR1 as SGHTA and CDR2 as FQGTGA. The CDR3 is CASSLAALETQYF. In DNA form, the CDR3 reads TGTGCCAGCAGCTTAGCAGCTTTAGAGACCCAGTACTTC.

This chain links TRBV28 with TRBJ2-7; 10 bases map to TRBD1. The germline V gene encodes CDR1 MDHEN and CDR2 SYDVKM. The CDR3 covers 12 residues. Unmatched junction bases numbered 6, after V lost 9 bases and J lost 7 bases. The CDR3 sequence: CASRDRGEEQYF. The CDR3 DNA follows: TGTGCCAGTAGGGACAGGGGCGAGGAGCAGTACTTC.

As to this clone: The junction departs from the called germline gene at one end, perhaps through a read error. V and J are TRBV5-1 and TRBJ2-7, with D tentatively TRBD1 or TRBD2 (5 bases each). The germline gives CDR1 SGHRS, CDR2 YFSETQ. The CDR3 is 14 residues long. The CDR3 region is CASTIGDHSSEQYF. The CDR3 coding sequence is TGCGCCAGCACCATAGGGGACCATTCCTCCGAGCAGTACTTC.

As to this clone: A read error may account for a junction end that differs from germline. V gene TRBV5-1 combines with J gene TRBJ2-7; 9 positions agree with TRBD1. CDR3 size: 15 residues. CDR1 and CDR2 (germline): SGHRS, YFSETQ. CDR3 amino acids: CASSSNPGQGEKWDF. CDR3 coding DNA: TGCGCCAGCAGTAGTAACCCGGGACAGGGAGAAAAATGGGACTTC. The full variable domain, rest sourced from reference TRBV5-1 and TRBJ2-7, is KAGVTQTPRYLIKTRGQQVTLSCSPISGHRSVSWYQQTPGQGLQFLFEYFSETQRNKGNFPGRFSGRQFSNSRSEMNVSTLELGDSALYLCASSSNPGQGEKWDFGPGTRLTVT.

This rearrangement joins TRBV6-6 to TRBJ1-4; D is perhaps TRBD1 (6 bases). Germline CDR1 reads MNHNY; CDR2 reads SVGAGI (reference sequence). This CDR3 is 14 amino acids long. V shed 8 bases and J shed 4 bases, with 14 bases lying between them. CDR3 loop: CASGPQGINEKLFF. The CDR3 DNA is TGTGCCAGCGGACCCCAGGGGATTAATGAAAAACTGTTTTTT.

The chain links TRBV6-5 to TRBJ2-7, with D possibly TRBD1 on 5 matching bases. The CDR3 runs to 14 residues. V lost 5 bases and J 0 bases, leaving 11 bases between the germline ends. Looked up from germline, CDR1 is MNHEY and CDR2 is SVGAGI. The CDR3 reads CASSQTASSYEQYF. The CDR3 nucleotides are TGTGCCAGCAGTCAGACAGCGTCCTCCTACGAGCAGTACTTC.